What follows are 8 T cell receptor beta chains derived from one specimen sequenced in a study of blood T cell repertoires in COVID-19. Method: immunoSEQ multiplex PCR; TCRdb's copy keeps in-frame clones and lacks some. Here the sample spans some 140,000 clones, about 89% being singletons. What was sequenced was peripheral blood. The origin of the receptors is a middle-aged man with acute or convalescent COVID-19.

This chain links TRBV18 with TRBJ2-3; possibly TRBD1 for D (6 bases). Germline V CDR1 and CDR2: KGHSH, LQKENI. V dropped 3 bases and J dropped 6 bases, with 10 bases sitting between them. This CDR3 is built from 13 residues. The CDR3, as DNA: TGTGCCAGCTCACCCCAGGGGCGCGATACGCAGTATTTT. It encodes CASSPQGRDTQYF.

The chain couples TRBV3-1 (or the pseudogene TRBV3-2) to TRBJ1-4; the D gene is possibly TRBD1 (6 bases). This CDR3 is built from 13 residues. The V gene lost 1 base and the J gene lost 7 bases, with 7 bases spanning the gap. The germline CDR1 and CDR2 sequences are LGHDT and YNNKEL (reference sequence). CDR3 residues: CASSQVQGEKLFF. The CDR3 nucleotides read TGTGCCAGCAGCCAAGTACAGGGTGAAAAACTGTTTTTT.

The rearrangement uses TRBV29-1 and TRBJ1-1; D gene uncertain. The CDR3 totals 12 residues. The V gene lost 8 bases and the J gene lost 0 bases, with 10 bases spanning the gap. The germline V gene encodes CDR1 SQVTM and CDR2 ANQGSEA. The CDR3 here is CSSAQVNTEAFF. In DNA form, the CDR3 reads TGCAGCTCCGCCCAGGTGAACACTGAAGCTTTCTTT.

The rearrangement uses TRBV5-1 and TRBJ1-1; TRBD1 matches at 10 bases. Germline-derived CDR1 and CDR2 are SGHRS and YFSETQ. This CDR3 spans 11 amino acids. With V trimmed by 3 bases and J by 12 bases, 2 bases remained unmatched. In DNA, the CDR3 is TGCGCCAGCAGCTCGGACAGGGGGTCTTTCTTT. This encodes CASSSDRGSFF.

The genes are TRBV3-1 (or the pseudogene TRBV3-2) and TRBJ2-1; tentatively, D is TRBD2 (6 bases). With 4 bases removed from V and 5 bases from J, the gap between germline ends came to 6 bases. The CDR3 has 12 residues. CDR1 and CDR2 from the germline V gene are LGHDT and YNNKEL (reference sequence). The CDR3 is CASSRLDNEQFF. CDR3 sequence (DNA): TGTGCCAGCAGCCGACTAGACAATGAGCAGTTCTTC.

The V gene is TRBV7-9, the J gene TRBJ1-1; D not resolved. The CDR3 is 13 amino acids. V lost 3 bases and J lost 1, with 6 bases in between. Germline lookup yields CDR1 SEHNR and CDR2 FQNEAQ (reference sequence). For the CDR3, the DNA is TGTGCCAGCAGCTTCCGGGGGAACACTGAAGCTTTCTTT. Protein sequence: CASSFRGNTEAFF.

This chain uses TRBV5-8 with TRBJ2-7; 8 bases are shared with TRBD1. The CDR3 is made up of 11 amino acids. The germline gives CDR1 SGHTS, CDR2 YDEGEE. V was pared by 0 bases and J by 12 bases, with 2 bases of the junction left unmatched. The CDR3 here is CASSLAGTGYV. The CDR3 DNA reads TGTGCCAGCAGCTTGGCCGGGACAGGGTACGTC.

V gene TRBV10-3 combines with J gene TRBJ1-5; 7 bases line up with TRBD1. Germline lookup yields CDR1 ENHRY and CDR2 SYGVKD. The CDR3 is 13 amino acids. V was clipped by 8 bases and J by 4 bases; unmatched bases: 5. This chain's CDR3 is CAIGTDENQPQHF. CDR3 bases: TGTGCCATCGGGACAGATGAAAATCAGCCCCAGCATTTT.